This TCR beta chain was identified during a study of regulatory T cells in long-lasting Graves disease. The overall study: The definition of persistent Graves' disease was over 5 years of antithyroid drugs with positive TSH receptor antibodies.

The table lists this clonotype with a few counts. Library construction for TCR beta used iRepertoire HTBI primers and Arm-PCR of CDR3 regions. TCRdb re-called the multiplex PCR reads with MiXCR, one entry per CDR3 protein. The sample has more than 350,000 distinct CDR3 sequences, under 25% seen once; the top ten hold roughly an eighth. Time point meaning: persistent/refractory GD, antithyroid drugs over 5 years with positive TRAb. TCR sequences were obtained from RNA taken from PBMCs. The sequences come from peripheral blood mononuclear cells (PBMCs), collected when the disease was refractory, from a patient treated with antithyroid drugs. The clonotype originates from a female donor with Graves disease.

The CDR3 loop is CASSHTPFGQGPQGIQYF. The CDR3 DNA is TGTGCCAGCAGCCACACACCCTTCGGACAGGGACCGCAAGGCATTCAGTACTTC. This chain links TRBV3-1 with TRBJ2-4; 8 bases match TRBD1. The ends lost 3 bases at V and 9 bases at J; junction bases unmatched: 19. Germline V gene data show CDR1 as LGHDT and CDR2 as YNNKEL (reference sequence). This CDR3 has 18 residues.